The source of this T cell receptor (beta chain) is a study of cytomegalovirus exposure and HLA in healthy donors. Overall study: As released early, the data held some 80 million unique TCRs from HLA-typed donors.

Findings and caveats of the study: A later analysis linked a missense variant in DCLRE1C to the trimming of TCR beta V and J genes. The dataset shows that most TCR sequences were rare, while some public TCRs occurred in many donors. Immune exposure was documented only through CMV serostatus.

The CDR3 is made up of 15 amino acids. The V and J ends lost 5 bases and 2 bases respectively, with 14 bases between them. The V gene's germline CDR1 is SEHNR and CDR2 FQNEAQ (reference sequence). This clone has more than one count but fewer than ten. The antigen remains unidentified. The PCR employed 60 Vbeta primers together with 13 Jbeta primers. The assay was immunoSEQ multiplex PCR, and TCRdb's table has in-frame clones only and misses some. The sample consists of approximately 150,000 clones, less than 9.5% of them appearing once. This clonotype was obtained from a male donor in good health and CMV-seronegative. This chain joins TRBV7-9 and TRBJ2-3, with D perhaps matching TRBD1 (5 bases). The sequencing sample was made of PBMCs. The CDR3 is CASSHDRASTDTQYF. Written as DNA, the CDR3 is TGTGCCAGCAGCCATGACAGAGCCTCCACAGATACGCAGTATTTT.